A selection of T cell receptor beta chains follows, all from one sample in a study of blood T cell repertoires in COVID-19. The repertoire was sequenced with immunoSEQ multiplex PCR; TCRdb's copy has only in-frame clones and lacks some. The profile shows about 73,000 clones, approximately 83% of them singletons. Sample: peripheral blood. These receptors originate from an elderly man with active or convalescent COVID-19. CDR3s include the opening cysteine and the closing phenylalanine or tryptophan. A D gene is named only where the DNA matches it firmly. Size is stated for part of the rows, as once, few or many counts, or as a class when the clone is expanded.

clone size	D gene	V gene	J gene	CDR3 DNA	CDR3 protein
.	TRBD2	TRBV4-3	TRBJ2-7	TGCGCCAGCAGCCAAGACTGGACTAGCGGTTCTTCCTACGAGCAGTACTTC	CASSQDWTSGSSYEQYF
.	TRBD1	TRBV9	TRBJ2-7	TGTGCCAGCCACGGACAGGGAACCTACGAGCAGTACTTC	CASHGQGTYEQYF
.	TRBD2	TRBV19	TRBJ2-1	TGTGCCAGTAGTTCGCGGACTAGCGGGCGAGCAATCCTCTTC	CASSSRTSGRAILF
.	TRBD1	TRBV7-9	TRBJ2-7	TGTGCCAGCAACTTTGTACCGGGACAGGGGCCCCTGCCCGCCTACGAGCAGTACTTC	CASNFVPGQGPLPAYEQYF
.	.	TRBV4-1	TRBJ2-7	TGCGCCAGCAGCCACACCACAGGGCCCCCCTTCGAGCAGTACTTC	CASSHTTGPPFEQYF
.	.	TRBV6-5	TRBJ1-4	TGTGCCAGTCGGCCGGGCAGGGTTCCTAATGAAAAACTGTTTTTT	CASRPGRVPNEKLFF
once	TRBD2	TRBV7-2	TRBJ2-5	TGTGCCAGCACCCTAAGGGGGGTAGCGGGGGCGGTGGAGACCCAGTACTTC	CASTLRGVAGAVETQYF
.	.	TRBV7-9	TRBJ2-5	TGTGCCAGCAGCTTTGGGCAGGGGCAAGAGACCCAGTACTTC	CASSFGQGQETQYF
.	TRBD1	TRBV6-5	TRBJ2-6	TGTGCCACCTACAGGGGCTCTGGGGCCAACGTCCTGACTTTC	CATYRGSGANVLTF
once	.	TRBV5-4	TRBJ1-3	TGTGCCAGCAGCCCGCAGGGCTCTGGAAACACCATATATTTT	CASSPQGSGNTIYF
.	TRBD2	TRBV28	TRBJ2-7	TGTGCCAGCAGTTTGCTTAGCGGGAGGGCCTACGAGCAGTACTTC	CASSLLSGRAYEQYF
.	.	TRBV28	TRBJ2-5	TGTGCCAGCAGTGCCCCCGGTTACCAAGAGACCCAGTACTTC	CASSAPGYQETQYF